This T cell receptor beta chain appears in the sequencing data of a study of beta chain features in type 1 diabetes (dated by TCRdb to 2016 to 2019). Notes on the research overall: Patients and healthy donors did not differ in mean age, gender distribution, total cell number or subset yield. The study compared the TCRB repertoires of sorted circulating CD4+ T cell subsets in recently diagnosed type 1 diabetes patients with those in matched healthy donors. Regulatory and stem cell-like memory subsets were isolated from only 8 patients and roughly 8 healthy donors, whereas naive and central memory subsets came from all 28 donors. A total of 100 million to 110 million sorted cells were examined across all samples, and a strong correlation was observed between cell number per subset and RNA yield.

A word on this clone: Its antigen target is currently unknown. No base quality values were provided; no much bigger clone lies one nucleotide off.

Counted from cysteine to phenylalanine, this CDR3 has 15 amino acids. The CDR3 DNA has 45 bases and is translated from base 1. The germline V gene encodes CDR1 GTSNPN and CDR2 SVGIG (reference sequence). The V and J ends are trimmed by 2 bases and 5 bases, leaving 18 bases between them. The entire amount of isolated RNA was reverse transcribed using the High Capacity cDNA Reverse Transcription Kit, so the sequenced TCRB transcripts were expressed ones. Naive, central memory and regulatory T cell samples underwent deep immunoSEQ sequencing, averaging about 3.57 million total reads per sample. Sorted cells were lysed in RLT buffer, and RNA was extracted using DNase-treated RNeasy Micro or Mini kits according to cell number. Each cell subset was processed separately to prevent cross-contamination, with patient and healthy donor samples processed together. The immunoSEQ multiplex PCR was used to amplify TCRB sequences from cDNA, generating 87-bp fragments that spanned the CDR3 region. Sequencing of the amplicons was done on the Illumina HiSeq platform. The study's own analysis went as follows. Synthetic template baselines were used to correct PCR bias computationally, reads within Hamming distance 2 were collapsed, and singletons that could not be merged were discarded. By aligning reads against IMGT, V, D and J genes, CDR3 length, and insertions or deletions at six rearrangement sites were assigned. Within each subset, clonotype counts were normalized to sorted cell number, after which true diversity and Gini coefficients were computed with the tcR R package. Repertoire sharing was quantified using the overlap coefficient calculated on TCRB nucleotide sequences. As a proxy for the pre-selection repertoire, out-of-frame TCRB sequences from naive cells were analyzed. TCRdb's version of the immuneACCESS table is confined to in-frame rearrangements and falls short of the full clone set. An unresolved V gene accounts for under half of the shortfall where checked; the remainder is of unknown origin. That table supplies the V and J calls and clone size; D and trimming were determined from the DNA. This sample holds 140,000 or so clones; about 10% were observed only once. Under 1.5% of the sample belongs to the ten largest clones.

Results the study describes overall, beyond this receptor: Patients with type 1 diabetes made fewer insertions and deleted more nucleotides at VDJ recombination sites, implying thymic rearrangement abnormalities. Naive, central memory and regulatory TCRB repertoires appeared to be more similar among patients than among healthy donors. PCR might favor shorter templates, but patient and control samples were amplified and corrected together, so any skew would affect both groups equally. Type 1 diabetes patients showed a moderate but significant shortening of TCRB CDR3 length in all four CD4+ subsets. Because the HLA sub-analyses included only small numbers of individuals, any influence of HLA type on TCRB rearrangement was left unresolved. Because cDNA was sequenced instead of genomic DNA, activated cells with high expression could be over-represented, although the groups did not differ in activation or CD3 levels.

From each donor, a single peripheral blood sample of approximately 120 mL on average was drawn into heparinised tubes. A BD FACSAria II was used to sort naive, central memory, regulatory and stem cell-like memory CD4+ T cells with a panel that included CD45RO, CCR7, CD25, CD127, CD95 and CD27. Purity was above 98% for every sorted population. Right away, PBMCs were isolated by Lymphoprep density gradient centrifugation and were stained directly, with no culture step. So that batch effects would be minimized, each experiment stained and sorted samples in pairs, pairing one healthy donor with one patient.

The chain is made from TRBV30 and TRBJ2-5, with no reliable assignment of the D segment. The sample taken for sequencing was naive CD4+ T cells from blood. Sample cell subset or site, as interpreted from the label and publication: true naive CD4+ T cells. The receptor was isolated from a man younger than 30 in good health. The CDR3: CAWSTGGNPKETQYF. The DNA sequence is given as TGTGCCTGGAGTACGGGTGGAAACCCCAAGGAGACCCAGTACTTC.